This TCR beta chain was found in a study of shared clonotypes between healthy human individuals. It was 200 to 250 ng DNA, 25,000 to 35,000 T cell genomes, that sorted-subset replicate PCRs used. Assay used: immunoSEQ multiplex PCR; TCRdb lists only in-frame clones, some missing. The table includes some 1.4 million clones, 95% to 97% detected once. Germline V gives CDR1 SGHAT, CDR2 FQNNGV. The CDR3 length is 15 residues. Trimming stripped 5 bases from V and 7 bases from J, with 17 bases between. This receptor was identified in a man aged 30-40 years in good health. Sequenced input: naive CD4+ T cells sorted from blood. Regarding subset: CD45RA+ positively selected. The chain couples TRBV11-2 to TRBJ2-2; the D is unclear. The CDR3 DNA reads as TGTGCCAGCAGCCACCCCCCGGGTATGCACGGGGAGCTGTTTTTT. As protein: CASSHPPGMHGELFF. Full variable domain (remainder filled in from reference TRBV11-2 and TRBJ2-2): EAGVAQSPRYKIIEKRQSVAFWCNPISGHATLYWYQQILGQGPKLLIQFQNNGVVDDSQLPKDRFSAERLKGVDSTLKIQPAKLEDSAVYLCASSHPPGMHGELFFGEGSRLTVL.